A selection of T cell receptor beta chains follows, all from one sample in a study of shared clonotypes between healthy human individuals. Assay: immunoSEQ multiplex PCR; the TCRdb copy retains only in-frame clones and omits some. The sample consists of approximately 1.4 million clones, approximately 98% of them appearing once. Sequenced input: naive CD4+ T cells sorted from blood. Receptor source: a young man in good health. The conserved cysteine and the conserved F or W are not part of the CDR3 here.

j_gene	v_gene	CDR3aa
TRBJ1-1	TRBV30	AWSADRGTEAF
TRBJ1-1	TRBV27	ASSFRTGQNTEAF
TRBJ2-2	TRBV7-7	ASSLGETTGELF
TRBJ2-5	TRBV28	ASSFQDSQETQY
TRBJ1-5	TRBV5-8	ASSRADSSLYSNQPQH
TRBJ2-3	TRBV12-5	ASGGASRTDTQY
TRBJ2-3	TRBV7-9	ASSFGATDTQY
TRBJ2-7	TRBV18	ASSPLGLADYEQY
TRBJ1-4	TRBV18	ASSPPRGGGQRNEKLF
TRBJ2-1	TRBV9	ASSVASAYNEQF
TRBJ2-1	TRBV9	ASSVGTGGWGNEQF
TRBJ1-2	TRBV28	ATGIITGAYGYT
TRBJ2-5	TRBV6-5	ASSSGFRRETQY
TRBJ2-1	TRBV18	ASSPEALGYNEQF
TRBJ2-7	TRBV11-2	ASSLGVREGQY
TRBJ2-1	TRBV27	ASSILGLAGNEQF
TRBJ2-1	TRBV7-9	ASSLALSSDSSSYNEQF
TRBJ1-1	TRBV28	ASRTRDRVNTEAF
TRBJ1-4	TRBV18	ASSPKDRTQNEKLF
TRBJ2-7	TRBV27	ASSSSYEQY
TRBJ2-5	TRBV5-1	ASSGAKQETQY
TRBJ2-1	TRBV9	ASSVRRASSYNEQF
TRBJ1-1	TRBV6-1	ASSEAGTGNTEAF
TRBJ2-2	TRBV21-1	ASSKGDSRTRGIMRRELF
TRBJ2-6	TRBV9	ASSVAAVADVLT
TRBJ2-1	TRBV6-1	ASSEGRGRWGNEQF
TRBJ2-7	TRBV7-2	ASSLSGRLAEQY
TRBJ2-1	TRBV7-3	ASSLQSHRRGYNEQF
TRBJ2-7	TRBV15	ATSAALPGSPLEQY
TRBJ2-1	TRBV10-1	ASSQGYSYNEQF
TRBJ2-7	TRBV19	ASSIAGQGPYEQY
TRBJ2-7	TRBV7-2	ASSLGGQYEQY
TRBJ2-7	TRBV15	ATSRRSLEDEQY
TRBJ2-2	TRBV6-5	ASRRDRDTGELF
TRBJ2-5	TRBV13	ASSFGQGAGETQY
TRBJ2-2	TRBV6-9	ASNASGNNYTGELF
TRBJ1-5	TRBV29-1	SGVTDLNQPQH
TRBJ2-1	TRBV5-4	ASSFDPGPRSDEQF
TRBJ2-1	TRBV18	ASSLNRIGNEQF
TRBJ1-3	TRBV7-9	ASSRDSSGNTIY